The 12 T cell receptor beta chains below were found in one sample sequenced in a study of breast tumors, draining lymph nodes, adjacent tissues. Axillary draining lymph nodes of breast cancer patients supplied the node samples. From the multiplex PCR reads, TCRdb called clonotypes with MiXCR, one entry per CDR3 protein. The sample yields 150,000 to 250,000 distinct CDR3 sequences, approximately 33% seen once. Sample: axillary lymph node tissue. All receptors come from a female donor with breast cancer. Some clones in this sample may be carry-over from other donors' samples.

Remarks on this clonotype: Because the CDR3 is missing its conserved closing phenylalanine or tryptophan, this is likely a read error. This chain connects TRBV20-1 to TRBJ1-1; D unresolved. Germline V gene data show CDR1 as DFQATT and CDR2 as SNEGSKA (reference sequence). CDR3 length: 12 residues. The ends were cut back, 6 bases at V and 2 bases at J, with 10 bases in the middle. CDR3 sequence reads: CSAQSGNTEAFL. CDR3 nucleotide sequence: TGCAGTGCCCAATCCGGAAACACTGAAGCTTTCCTT.

This rearrangement joins TRBV5-1 to TRBJ2-1; 15 positions match TRBD2. The V segment lost 4 bases and the J segment 0 bases; nucleotides outside the gene matches: 5. CDR1 and CDR2 (germline): SGHRS, YFSETQ. This CDR3 contains 18 residues. The CDR3, as DNA: TGCGCCAGCAGCCCGGGACTAGCGGGGGGTAGCTCCTACAATGAGCAGTTCTTC. This encodes CASSPGLAGGSSYNEQFF.

V gene TRBV7-9 combines with J gene TRBJ2-7, with TRBD1 matching over 9 bases. The CDR3 runs 14 residues. Germline V CDR1 and CDR2: SEHNR, FQNEAQ (reference sequence). The junction had 8 bases not matched to a gene; V was cut back by 5 bases and J by 6 bases. This CDR3 is CASSEGTGYLEQYF. The CDR3 DNA reads TGTGCCAGCAGCGAAGGGACAGGGTATCTCGAGCAGTACTTC.

Many counts were recorded for this clonotype. This chain connects TRBV12-3 or TRBV12-4 to TRBJ2-5; D call uncertain. This CDR3 is 15 amino acids long. V shed 5 bases and J shed 1 base, with 14 bases lying between them. As DNA, the CDR3 is TGTGCCAGCAGTGGTGGCCGGGCTAGCCAAGAGACCCAGTACTTC. This gives the protein CASSGGRASQETQYF.

Written as DNA, the CDR3 is TGTGCCAGCTCAGCGGACAGAAGCACAGATACGCAGTATTTT. Its translation: CASSADRSTDTQYF. The chain carries TRBV18 and TRBJ2-3; D might be TRBD1 (6 bases). The CDR3 totals 14 residues. V was cut by 5 bases and J by 0 bases, with 9 bases left in between. In germline, CDR1 is KGHSH, CDR2 LQKENI.

This clonotype was recorded a few times. The CDR3 region is CASTDNMNTEAFF. CDR3 nucleotide sequence: TGTGCCAGCACCGATAATATGAACACTGAAGCTTTCTTT. The V gene is TRBV2, the J gene TRBJ1-1; unclear D gene. CDR1 and CDR2 from the germline V gene are SNHLY and FYNNEI. This CDR3 has 13 residues. Trimming shortened V by 7 bases and J by 0 bases, and 9 bases separated the two germline ends. Based on the CDR3 plus reference TRBV2 and TRBJ1-1, the full variable domain is EPEVTQTPSHQVTQMGQEVILRCVPISNHLYFYWYRQILGQKVEFLVSFYNNEISEKSEIFDDQFSVERPDGSNFTLKIRSTKLEDSAMYFCASTDNMNTEAFFGQGTRLTVV.

This clonotype was seen a handful of times. J is TRBJ2-2 and V is TRBV4-2, with 9 bases aligning to TRBD2. V shed 1 base, J shed 6 bases, and the junction held 9 bases outside the gene matches. Germline values: CDR1 LGHNA, CDR2 YNFKEQ. The CDR3 loop spans 17 amino acids. CDR3 sequence reads: CASSQVGGRAQAGELFF. Written as DNA, the CDR3 is TGTGCCAGCAGCCAAGTCGGCGGGAGGGCCCAGGCCGGGGAGCTGTTTTTT.

Worth noting for this clonotype: One base away lies a much larger clone, so this may be a sequencing read error. This sequence joins TRBV11-2 and TRBJ2-5; maybe TRBD1 (8 bases). Trimming removed 5 bases from V and 4 bases from J, with 20 bases in between. Germline CDR1 SGHAT, CDR2 FQNNGV. This CDR3 region has 16 residues. Written as DNA, the CDR3 is TGTGCCAGCAGCACCCGGACAGGGACGGGAGGAGAGACCCAGTACTTC. Translation gives CASSTRTGTGGETQYF.

This clonotype was picked up many times. This rearrangement joins TRBV6-1 to TRBJ2-5; TRBD1 or TRBD2 may be the D gene (6 bases each). The germline V and J ends were trimmed by 6 bases and 2 bases, with 22 bases remaining between them. From germline, CDR1 is MNHNS and CDR2 SASEGT. The length of the CDR3 is 17 residues. DNA for the CDR3: TGTGCCAGCAGACCTGAGGGGGGAAGACGGCGGCAAGAGACCCAGTACTTC. This sequence encodes CASRPEGGRRRQETQYF.

This clonotype was counted ten times or more. The genes are TRBV20-1 and TRBJ2-1; TRBD2 agrees at 11 bases. This CDR3 contains 15 residues. J gave up 6 bases and V 4 bases, and 8 bases lay outside the gene matches. Germline values: CDR1 DFQATT, CDR2 SNEGSKA (reference sequence). CDR3 sequence: CSATFSGRAVNEQFF. CDR3 nucleotide sequence: TGCAGTGCTACCTTTAGCGGGAGGGCCGTCAATGAGCAGTTCTTC.

This chain connects TRBV27 to TRBJ1-2; TRBD1 matches at 8 bases. This CDR3 has 14 amino acids. The germline gives CDR1 MNHEY, CDR2 SMNVEV (reference sequence). Unmatched junction bases numbered 8, after V lost 7 bases and J lost 4 bases. CDR3 DNA sequence: TGTGCCAGCACTGGTGGGACAGGCGTCTATGGCTACACCTTC. Translation gives CASTGGTGVYGYTF.

The CDR3 nucleotides read TGTGCCAGCAGTACGAGCCAGCACATAGATACGCAGTATTTT. This gives the protein CASSTSQHIDTQYF. The V gene is TRBV6-4, the J gene TRBJ2-3; D unresolved. V was cut by 5 bases and J by 5 bases, with 14 bases left in between. In germline, CDR1 is MRHNA, CDR2 SNTAGT. This CDR3 has 14 amino acids.